This entry lists 8 T cell receptor beta chains sequenced from one sample in a study of cytomegalovirus exposure and HLA in healthy donors. PCR employed 60 Vbeta and 13 Jbeta primers. Sequencing used immunoSEQ multiplex PCR; TCRdb keeps in-frame clones, though not all of them. The data contain over 150,000 clones, 85% of them singletons. The sample was PBMCs. Receptor source: a boy aged 2 to 10 in good health and CMV-seronegative.

The rearrangement links TRBV14 to TRBJ2-7, with 7 nucleotides matching TRBD2. Germline CDR1 is SGHDN and CDR2 is FVKESK. The CDR3 extends over 16 amino acids. The ends lost 1 base at V and 2 bases at J; junction bases unmatched: 8. The CDR3 loop is CASSQGGGDAPYEQYF. The CDR3 nucleotides read TGTGCCAGCAGCCAAGGGGGAGGGGACGCACCCTACGAGCAGTACTTC.

The chain links TRBV28 to TRBJ2-2; D remains unclear. The CDR3 runs to 15 residues. Germline V gene data show CDR1 as MDHEN and CDR2 as SYDVKM. V was clipped by 3 bases and J by 0 bases, with 8 bases between them. CDR3 loop: CASSLSLANTGELFF. CDR3 DNA sequence: TGTGCCAGCAGTTTGAGCCTAGCGAACACCGGGGAGCTGTTTTTT.

The chain carries TRBV14 and TRBJ2-1; the match to TRBD2 covers 7 bases. V shed 4 bases and J 5 bases; nucleotides not matched to a gene: 11. The CDR3 has 16 amino acids. CDR1 is SGHDN and CDR2 is FVKESK in the germline V gene. The CDR3 DNA follows: TGTGCCAGCAGCCGCCGGGGGACTAATTCCAACAATGAGCAGTTCTTC. Its protein product is CASSRRGTNSNNEQFF.

V and J are TRBV9 and TRBJ2-7; possibly TRBD2 for D (5 bases). This CDR3 has 13 amino acids. Trimming took 0 bases from V and 4 from J, leaving 8 bases between them. Germline V gene sequence: CDR1 SGDLS, CDR2 YYNGEE. The CDR3 loop reads CASSVAEGYEQYF. CDR3 nucleotides: TGTGCCAGCAGCGTAGCTGAGGGATACGAGCAGTACTTC.

The J gene is TRBJ1-2, the V gene TRBV5-1, with D perhaps matching TRBD1 (5 bases). The V and J ends lost 2 bases and 5 bases respectively, with 10 bases between them. There are 13 residues in the CDR3. The V gene's germline CDR1 is SGHRS and CDR2 YFSETQ. CDR3 in amino acids: CASSFEEGYGYTF. As DNA, the CDR3 is TGCGCCAGCAGCTTTGAGGAGGGGTATGGCTACACCTTC.

The V and J genes are TRBV6-1 and TRBJ1-1, with D perhaps matching TRBD1 (5 bases). The V end was cut by 2 bases, the J end by 3 bases, with 13 bases between. The CDR3 totals 15 residues. The germline V gene encodes CDR1 MNHNS and CDR2 SASEGT. The CDR3 sequence is CASSEHGGGDTEAFF. CDR3 sequence (DNA): TGTGCCAGCAGTGAACACGGCGGAGGGGACACTGAAGCTTTCTTT.

The rearrangement uses TRBV2 and TRBJ1-1; possibly TRBD1 for D (6 bases). The CDR3 is 16 amino acids. The germline V and J ends were trimmed by 6 bases and 1 base, with 18 bases remaining between them. Germline assignment: CDR1 SNHLY and CDR2 FYNNEI. CDR3: CASRELRTVANTEAFF. CDR3 DNA sequence: TGTGCCAGCAGAGAATTGCGGACAGTCGCGAACACTGAAGCTTTCTTT. Full variable domain (remainder filled in from reference TRBV2 and TRBJ1-1): EPEVTQTPSHQVTQMGQEVILRCVPISNHLYFYWYRQILGQKVEFLVSFYNNEISEKSEIFDDQFSVERPDGSNFTLKIRSTKLEDSAMYFCASRELRTVANTEAFFGQGTRLTVV.

The V gene is TRBV4-1, the J gene TRBJ1-6; 7 bases are shared with TRBD1. Per germline, CDR1 MGHRA and CDR2 YSYEKL. This CDR3 spans 13 amino acids. Trimming took 8 bases from V and 9 from J; bases not matched to a gene: 7. The chain's CDR3 is CASGEQGSSPLHF. The DNA of the CDR3 is TGCGCCAGCGGAGAACAGGGGAGTTCACCCCTCCACTTT.